These T cell receptor beta chains were read from a single sample in a study of monozygotic twins with inflammatory bowel disease. TCRdb re-called the 5' RACE reads, yielding one record per CDR3 amino acid sequence without DNA. In total, the table holds hundreds of thousands of distinct CDR3 sequences. Sequences were obtained from blood. All receptors come from a human donor with ulcerative colitis or Crohn's disease, or a healthy co-twin of an affected twin (not recorded which). CDR3s include the opening cysteine and the closing phenylalanine or tryptophan. The order of the fields is V gene, J gene, CDR3 length, CDR3 protein.

>TRBV18|TRBJ1-5|18
CASSPGAGGEVVVQPQHF
>TRBV27|TRBJ1-6|16
CASSSNIQGARSPLHF
>TRBV7-8|TRBJ2-2|16
CATRYRSGADTGELFF
>TRBV11-2|TRBJ2-5|14
CASSSLSPQETQYF
>TRBV9|TRBJ1-5|16
CASSTGTGEFIQPQHF
>TRBV3-1|TRBJ2-7|15
CASSQVGSHSYEQYF
>TRBV27|TRBJ2-7|12
CASSPNYGEQYF
>TRBV18|TRBJ1-1|13
CASSPGQNTEAFF
>TRBV5-4|TRBJ2-5|14
CASSLKTGEVTQYF
>TRBV11-2|TRBJ2-7|13
CASRHLVSYEQYF
>TRBV15|TRBJ2-7|15
CATSREPAGNYEQYF
>TRBV7-2|TRBJ2-1|15
CASSLDRDSYNEQFF
>TRBV3-1|TRBJ2-1|13
CASSRVAGNEQFF
>TRBV4-3|TRBJ2-2|15
CASSQDFLSLGELFF
>TRBV20-1|TRBJ2-1|12
CSARGTYNEQFF
>TRBV9|TRBJ2-3|15
CASSVGQAFTDTQYF
>TRBV7-2|TRBJ2-7|13
CASSLRISGEQYF
>TRBV29-1|TRBJ1-2|12
CSVAAGSPGYTF
>TRBV9|TRBJ2-1|15
CASSVVTGVYNEQFF
>TRBV4-3|TRBJ1-2|15
CASSQDNGLKSGYTF
>TRBV20-1|TRBJ2-7|12
CSAPGRKVEQYF
>TRBV4-3|TRBJ2-1|18
CASSQEALLAGKSNEQFF
>TRBV30|TRBJ2-7|14
CAWRGTRASYEQYF
>TRBV20-1|TRBJ1-2|14
CSASVQGNNYGYTF
>TRBV6-1|TRBJ1-1|14
CASSNTGTYTEAFF
>TRBV20-1|TRBJ2-7|13
CSAPRTSFHEQYF
>TRBV27|TRBJ2-7|12
CASSYGGYEQYF